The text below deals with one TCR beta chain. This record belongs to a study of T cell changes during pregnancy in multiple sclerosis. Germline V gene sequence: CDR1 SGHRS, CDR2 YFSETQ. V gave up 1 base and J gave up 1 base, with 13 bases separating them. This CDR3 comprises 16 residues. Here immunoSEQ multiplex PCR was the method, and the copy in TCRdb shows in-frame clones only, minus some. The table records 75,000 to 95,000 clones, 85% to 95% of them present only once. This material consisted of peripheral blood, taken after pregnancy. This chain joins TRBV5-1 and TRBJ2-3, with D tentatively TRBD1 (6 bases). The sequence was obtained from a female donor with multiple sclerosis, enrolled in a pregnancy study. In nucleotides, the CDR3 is TGCGCCAGCAGCTTGACCGGACCAGGGGGCACAGATACGCAGTATTTT. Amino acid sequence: CASSLTGPGGTDTQYF.